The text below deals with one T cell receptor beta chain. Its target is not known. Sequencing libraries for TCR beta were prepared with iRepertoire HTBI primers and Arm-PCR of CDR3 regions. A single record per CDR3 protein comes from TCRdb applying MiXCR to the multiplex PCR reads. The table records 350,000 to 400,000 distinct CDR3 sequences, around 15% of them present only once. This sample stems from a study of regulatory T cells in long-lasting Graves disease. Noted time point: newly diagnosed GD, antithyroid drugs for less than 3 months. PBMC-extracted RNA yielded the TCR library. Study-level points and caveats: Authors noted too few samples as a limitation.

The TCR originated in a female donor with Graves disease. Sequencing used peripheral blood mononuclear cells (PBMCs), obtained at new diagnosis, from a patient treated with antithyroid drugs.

This CDR3 reads CASSVGREDQPQHF. DNA for the CDR3: TGTGCCAGCAGCGTAGGAAGGGAAGATCAGCCCCAGCATTTT. V is TRBV9 and J is TRBJ1-5; no clear D gene. CDR3 length: 14 amino acids. Trimming pared 0 bases from V and 5 bases from J, leaving 9 bases between. CDR1 and CDR2 from the germline V gene are SGDLS and YYNGEE.